Each of the 25 T cell receptor beta chains below was sequenced from the same sample in a study of blood T cells in healthy people across ages. With a J-beta primer mix and a sample-barcoded 5' primer, a second PCR ran about 7 to 12 cycles. MiXCR, applied by TCRdb to the 5' RACE reads, yields one record per CDR3 protein. The sample yields roughly 1,800,000 distinct CDR3 sequences, roughly 52% seen once. The sample consisted of blood. Every receptor here comes from a woman between 35 and 50 years old in good health.

This clonotype has just one count. A read error may produce the germline difference seen at one junction end. This rearrangement joins TRBV7-9 to TRBJ2-7; possibly TRBD1 or TRBD2 for D (5 bases each). The J call may be incorrect, as the DNA end agrees better with TRBJ2-5. The V gene's germline CDR1 is SEHNR and CDR2 FQNEAQ (reference sequence). CDR3 length: 15 amino acids. The CDR3 is CASGSRDGRQGTQYF. In DNA form, the CDR3 reads TGTGCCAGCGGAAGCCGGGACGGACGCCAAGGGACCCAGTACTTC.

This chain uses TRBV6-1 with TRBJ2-7; D possibly corresponds to TRBD2 (5 bases). V dropped 6 bases and J dropped 5 bases, with 14 bases sitting between them. Looked up from germline, CDR1 is MNHNS and CDR2 is SASEGT. This CDR3 has 13 residues. CDR3 amino acids: CASSRLRLHEQYF. The CDR3 DNA follows: TGTGCCAGCAGCCGACTACGTCTTCACGAGCAGTACTTC.

This clonotype was seen a few times. The chain combines TRBV12-3 or TRBV12-4 with TRBJ1-2, with no clear D. CDR3 size: 13 residues. The V and J ends lost 3 bases and 5 bases respectively, with 10 bases between them. The CDR3 loop is CASSFIPQYGYTF. In DNA form, the CDR3 reads TGTGCCAGCAGTTTTATCCCGCAGTATGGCTACACCTTC.

This chain links TRBV6-2 or TRBV6-3 with TRBJ2-7; D uncertain. There are 15 residues in the CDR3. V dropped 2 bases and J dropped 6 bases, with 17 bases sitting between them. The V gene's germline CDR1 is MNHEY and CDR2 SVGEGT. CDR3 loop: CASSYGPSLGAEQYF. In nucleotides, the CDR3 is TGTGCCAGCAGTTACGGTCCCTCTTTAGGAGCCGAGCAGTACTTC.

The CDR3 region is CATGTGTTDTQYF. DNA of the CDR3: TGTGCCACCGGGACAGGAACCACAGATACGCAGTATTTT. V is TRBV15 and J is TRBJ2-3; 8 bases fit TRBD1. The length of the CDR3 is 13 residues. Germline assignment: CDR1 LNHNV and CDR2 YYDKDF (reference sequence). J lost 2 bases, V lost 8 bases, and 3 bases had no gene match.

The chain recombines TRBV12-3 or TRBV12-4 with TRBJ2-1; D gene ambiguous. This CDR3 has 13 amino acids. With 5 bases removed from V and 8 bases from J, the gap between germline ends came to 13 bases. CDR3 residues: CASSLPLDYEQFF. DNA of the CDR3: TGTGCCAGCAGTCTTCCCCTTGACTATGAGCAGTTCTTC.

This clonotype was counted between two and nine times. The chain recombines TRBV28 with TRBJ1-6, with 10 bases matching TRBD1. There are 15 residues in the CDR3. The germline CDR1 and CDR2 sequences are MDHEN and SYDVKM. J was trimmed by 7 bases and V by 7 bases; bases with no gene match: 7. The CDR3 here is CASTWGTGVNSPLHF. The CDR3 DNA follows: TGTGCCAGCACTTGGGGGACAGGGGTGAATTCACCCCTCCACTTT.

The chain uses TRBV4-3 and TRBJ2-3, with 7 bases aligning to TRBD2. The germline gives CDR1 LGHNA, CDR2 YSLEER. The ends lost 0 bases at V and 1 base at J; junction bases unmatched: 10. The CDR3 runs to 18 residues. CDR3 sequence: CASSQDPTGLEGTDTQYF. The CDR3 DNA is TGCGCCAGCAGCCAAGACCCTACCGGACTAGAAGGCACAGATACGCAGTATTTT.

The CDR3 nucleotides read TGTGCCAGCAGCCGGGGCCCCAGGGTGTACGAGCAGTACTTC. This gives the protein CASSRGPRVYEQYF. The chain combines TRBV28 with TRBJ2-7, with D possibly being TRBD1 or TRBD2 (5 bases each). This CDR3 comprises 14 residues. The V end lost 6 bases, the J end lost 4 bases, and 16 bases lay between the germline ends. In germline, CDR1 is MDHEN, CDR2 SYDVKM.

The CDR3 sequence: CATADEGNQPQHF. The CDR3 nucleotides read TGTGCTACTGCCGACGAGGGCAATCAGCCCCAGCATTTT. The chain is built from TRBV15 and TRBJ1-5; no firm D call. CDR1 is LNHNV and CDR2 is YYDKDF in the germline V gene (reference sequence). CDR3 length: 13 amino acids.

This CDR3 reads CASTRTGLAVYEQYF. CDR3 DNA sequence: TGTGCCAGCACCCGAACCGGACTAGCGGTCTACGAGCAGTACTTC. The V call is TRBV6-2 or TRBV6-3, the J call TRBJ2-7; 10 bases match TRBD2. The CDR3 consists of 15 residues. Trimming removed 7 bases from V and 3 bases from J; junction bases left unmatched: 9. Germline CDR1 reads MNHEY; CDR2 reads SVGEGT.

The rearrangement joins TRBV9 to TRBJ2-1; D might be TRBD2 (6 bases). Per germline, CDR1 SGDLS and CDR2 YYNGEE. Trimming pared 4 bases from V and 9 bases from J, leaving 14 bases between. The CDR3 contains 13 residues. The CDR3 coding sequence is TGTGCCAGCAGCAAGGGGTCTAGCGTTGAGCAGTTCTTC. Protein sequence: CASSKGSSVEQFF.

V and J are TRBV6-5 and TRBJ2-3, with D perhaps given as TRBD1 or TRBD2 (5 bases each). The CDR3 consists of 19 residues. In germline, CDR1 is MNHEY, CDR2 SVGAGI. The V end lost 2 bases, the J end lost 0 bases, and 21 bases lay between the germline ends. In DNA form, the CDR3 reads TGTGCCAGCAGTTACAGGTCGGGGCGAAAATTGACTAGCACAGATACGCAGTATTTT. It translates to CASSYRSGRKLTSTDTQYF.

The chain joins TRBV2 to TRBJ2-1; 9 positions match TRBD2. With V trimmed by 8 bases and J by 5 bases, 4 bases remained unmatched. The CDR3 runs to 13 residues. Germline V gives CDR1 SNHLY, CDR2 FYNNEI. CDR3 region: CASEASGNNEQFF. DNA of the CDR3: TGTGCCAGCGAGGCTAGCGGGAACAATGAGCAGTTCTTC.

This chain links TRBV20-1 with TRBJ1-2; possible D gene TRBD1, 5 bases. This CDR3 has 13 amino acids. V shed 3 bases and J shed 3 bases, with 11 bases lying between them. The germline CDR1 and CDR2 sequences are DFQATT and SNEGSKA (reference sequence). CDR3 in amino acids: CSASQRGDYGYTF. DNA of the CDR3: TGCAGTGCTAGTCAGCGGGGGGACTATGGCTACACCTTC.

A few counts support this clonotype. For the CDR3, the DNA is TGTGCCAGCAGCCGCGCGCTCGCCGGGGCTGAGGTGGATACGCAGTATTTT. Amino acid sequence: CASSRALAGAEVDTQYF. The J gene is TRBJ2-3, the V gene TRBV6-1, with D perhaps matching TRBD1 or TRBD2 (5 bases each). The CDR3 contains 17 residues. V lost 6 bases and J 6 bases, leaving 25 bases between the germline ends. Germline lookup yields CDR1 MNHNS and CDR2 SASEGT.

In its sample, this clonotype was seen once. The chain uses TRBV2 and TRBJ1-1; no clear D. V lost 5 bases, J lost 1 base, and 23 bases lay in between. CDR3 length equals 18 residues. The germline gives CDR1 SNHLY, CDR2 FYNNEI. CDR3 sequence reads: CASSYAPPLSDTNTEAFF. CDR3 in DNA: TGTGCCAGCAGTTATGCTCCCCCCCTCAGCGACACGAACACTGAAGCTTTCTTT.

The chain combines TRBV20-1 with TRBJ2-7; D may be TRBD2 (5 bases). The DNA end is more similar to TRBJ2-5, so the J call may be wrong. The CDR3 loop spans 15 amino acids. Germline lookup yields CDR1 DFQATT and CDR2 SNEGSKA (reference sequence). The CDR3 spells CSARRRQQKEETQYF. The DNA for the CDR3 is TGCAGTGCTAGGAGGAGGCAGCAAAAGGAAGAGACCCAGTACTTC.

This clonotype has a handful of counts. V and J are TRBV20-1 and TRBJ2-7; D not resolved. The V and J ends lost 2 bases and 3 bases respectively, with 11 bases between them. Germline V gene data show CDR1 as DFQATT and CDR2 as SNEGSKA (reference sequence). This CDR3 region has 13 residues. CDR3 loop: CSARIPRLYEQYF. CDR3 sequence (DNA): TGCAGTGCTAGAATCCCGCGACTCTACGAGCAGTACTTC.

The rearrangement joins TRBV27 to TRBJ2-6; TRBD1 matches 9 bases. Unmatched junction bases numbered 11, after V lost 1 base and J lost 16 bases. From germline, CDR1 is MNHEY and CDR2 SMNVEV (reference sequence). The CDR3 extends over 15 amino acids. CDR3 DNA: TGTGCCAGCAGTTTATTGGGGACAGGGTCTAACTTTCTGACTTTC. Amino acids: CASSLLGTGSNFLTF.

The rearrangement links TRBV11-3 to TRBJ2-1, with D perhaps given as TRBD1 or TRBD2 (5 bases each). The CDR3 length is 13 residues. The germline gives CDR1 SGHNT, CDR2 YENEEA. Trimming shortened V by 5 bases and J by 7 bases, and 12 bases separated the two germline ends. Here the CDR3 DNA reads TGTGCCAGCAGCACCAGAGGGGTAAATGAGCAGTTCTTC. This encodes CASSTRGVNEQFF.

This clonotype was seen a handful of times. The CDR3 region has the DNA TGTGCCAGCAGGAAAGAGGGACAGTTCTACGAGCAGTACTTC. The encoded protein is CASRKEGQFYEQYF. The chain couples TRBV2 to TRBJ2-5; TRBD1 matches at 7 bases. The J call is uncertain, as TRBJ2-7 better fits the DNA end. Germline V CDR1 and CDR2: SNHLY, FYNNEI. CDR3 length equals 14 residues.

This chain connects TRBV7-6 to TRBJ2-2; D ambiguous. The germline V and J ends were trimmed by 5 bases and 2 bases, with 6 bases remaining between them. Germline CDR1 reads SGHVS; CDR2 reads FNYEAQ. This CDR3 has 13 amino acids. In DNA form, the CDR3 reads TGTGCCAGCAGCCCCGTAAACACCGGGGAGCTGTTTTTT. It encodes CASSPVNTGELFF.

This clonotype was seen a few times. V is TRBV27 and J is TRBJ2-6; 9 bases fit TRBD1. The V and J ends lost 3 bases and 2 bases, in that order; junction bases with no gene match: 5. The CDR3 totals 17 residues. Germline V CDR1 and CDR2: MNHEY, SMNVEV (reference sequence). The CDR3 loop reads CASSFIQGATGANVLTF. CDR3 sequence (DNA): TGTGCCAGCAGTTTTATACAGGGGGCTACTGGGGCCAACGTCCTGACTTTC.

The rearrangement uses TRBV4-3 and TRBJ2-4; D might be TRBD1 (5 bases). The end of the DNA is better explained by TRBJ2-5, so the J call may be wrong. CDR1 and CDR2 (germline): LGHNA, YSLEER. This CDR3 spans 14 amino acids. This CDR3 reads CASSQSGLGETQYF. In DNA, the CDR3 is TGCGCCAGCAGCCAATCAGGGTTGGGAGAGACCCAGTACTTC.